The 31 T cell receptor beta chains in this list originate from one sample, sequenced in a study of CD8+ T cells in alopecia areata (dated by TCRdb to about 2018). The library was produced with the immunoSEQ multiplex PCR assay. To provide template for TCR sequencing, every sample had RNA extracted and reverse transcribed into cDNA. In its TCRdb copy, this immuneACCESS table keeps in-frame sequences only and misses some clones. Where compared with another copy, unresolved V genes explain less than half of these, and the others have no known cause. Recorded for this sample are approximately 140,000 clones; 40% to 50% of them occurred a single time. Clones ranked in the top ten supply approximately 6.6% of the sample. Sample: CD4+ T cells sorted from blood. The source is a human donor with alopecia areata.

CDR3 bases: TGTGCCATCAGTGAGCTCGTACGGGGCATTCAGTACTTC. It codes for CAISELVRGIQYF. The chain is built from TRBV10-3 and TRBJ2-4, with D perhaps matching TRBD2 (5 bases). Germline CDR1 and CDR2: ENHRY and SYGVKD. CDR3 size: 13 residues. The V and J ends lost 2 bases and 9 bases respectively, with 11 bases between them.

The chain's CDR3 is CASSGQGQGSGANVLTF. CDR3 nucleotide sequence: TGTGCCAGCAGCGGACAGGGACAGGGCTCTGGGGCCAACGTCCTGACTTTC. The genes are TRBV7-9 and TRBJ2-6; TRBD1 matches at 9 bases. Germline V CDR1 and CDR2: SEHNR, FQNEAQ (reference sequence). CDR3 length: 17 amino acids. The trim removed 5 bases at V and 0 bases at J, leaving 5 bases unmatched.

The chain combines TRBV29-1 with TRBJ2-7; 8 bases match TRBD2. This CDR3 comprises 13 residues. Germline CDR1 is SQVTM and CDR2 is ANQGSEA. With 6 bases clipped from V and 5 bases from J, the junction kept 9 bases outside the gene matches. CDR3 DNA: TGCAGCGTCGACGCGGGAGGTGTAGACGAGCAGTACTTC. Amino acids: CSVDAGGVDEQYF.

This clone was counted a few times. The CDR3 bases are TGTGCCAGCAGTTTGCGGGGGCTAGGGAATGAGCAGTTCTTC. Amino acids: CASSLRGLGNEQFF. This sequence joins TRBV28 and TRBJ2-1, with D perhaps TRBD2 (7 bases). Trimming took 3 bases from V and 7 from J, leaving 13 bases between them. This CDR3 has 14 residues. Germline CDR1 reads MDHEN; CDR2 reads SYDVKM.

The chain recombines TRBV29-1 with TRBJ1-2; D gene ambiguous. CDR3 length equals 11 residues. Germline-derived CDR1 and CDR2 are SQVTM and ANQGSEA. Trimming removed 7 bases at V and 1 base at J, with 7 bases between. The CDR3 nucleotides are TGCAGCGCCGGATATAACTATGGCTACACCTTC. Translation: CSAGYNYGYTF.

The chain uses TRBV27 and TRBJ1-2; the D is unclear. The CDR3 extends over 15 amino acids. The germline CDR1 and CDR2 sequences are MNHEY and SMNVEV (reference sequence). V shed 6 bases and J shed 3 bases, with 17 bases lying between them. CDR3 sequence reads: CASSFDGARDYGYTF. The CDR3 region has the DNA TGTGCCAGCAGCTTCGACGGAGCTCGGGACTATGGCTACACCTTC.

This clone has only a few counts. This chain links TRBV2 with TRBJ2-4; the D is unclear. The CDR3 extends over 12 amino acids. Germline values: CDR1 SNHLY, CDR2 FYNNEI. Trimming cost V 6 bases and J 6 bases, with 9 bases left between them. The CDR3 nucleotides are TGTGCCAGCAGCCGGGCTACAAACATTCAGTACTTC. Protein sequence: CASSRATNIQYF.

The V and J genes are TRBV4-1 and TRBJ1-2; 8 bases agree with TRBD1. The V and J ends lost 1 base and 2 bases, in that order; junction bases with no gene match: 9. The CDR3 spans 17 residues. The germline CDR1 and CDR2 sequences are MGHRA and YSYEKL. The CDR3 region has the DNA TGCGCCAGCAGCCAAGGATCCGGGACAGGAGCGAACTATGGCTACACCTTC. Protein product: CASSQGSGTGANYGYTF.

This clone appeared a few times. The genes are TRBV28 and TRBJ1-1; 10 bases align to TRBD1. The V segment lost 5 bases and the J segment 3 bases; nucleotides outside the gene matches: 3. Per germline, CDR1 MDHEN and CDR2 SYDVKM. The CDR3 length is 14 residues. The CDR3 loop is CASSAGTGDTEAFF. DNA for the CDR3: TGTGCCAGCAGTGCCGGGACAGGGGACACTGAAGCTTTCTTT.

The chain joins TRBV19 to TRBJ2-7; 7 bases align to TRBD1. The CDR3 is made up of 13 amino acids. Germline CDR1 LNHDA, CDR2 SQIVND (reference sequence). V lost 8 bases to trimming and J lost 3 bases; unmatched junction nucleotides: 7. CDR3 nucleotides: TGTGCCAGTGAGACAGGGAATGGCTACGAGCAGTACTTC. Translating gives CASETGNGYEQYF.

V usage is TRBV6-5 and J usage is TRBJ2-7, with 7 nucleotides matching TRBD2. The CDR3 covers 15 residues. V lost 6 bases to trimming and J lost 2 bases; unmatched junction nucleotides: 10. The germline V gene has CDR1 MNHEY and CDR2 SVGAGI. In DNA, the CDR3 is TGTGCCAGCAGGGAAACTAGCGCGGCAGCCTACGAGCAGTACTTC. Amino acids: CASRETSAAAYEQYF.

The rearrangement links TRBV12-5 to TRBJ2-7, with D possibly being TRBD2 (6 bases). Germline values: CDR1 LGHNT, CDR2 FRNRAP. The CDR3 runs 13 residues. V was cut by 7 bases and J by 0 bases, with 10 bases left in between. The CDR3 is CASAREHSYEQYF. In DNA, the CDR3 is TGTGCTAGTGCACGGGAGCACTCCTACGAGCAGTACTTC.

This clone was recorded a few times. V gene TRBV2 combines with J gene TRBJ2-1, with 10 nucleotides matching TRBD2. Germline-derived CDR1 and CDR2 are SNHLY and FYNNEI. The V segment lost 8 bases and the J segment 9 bases; nucleotides outside the gene matches: 7. The CDR3 runs 13 residues. CDR3 in amino acids: CASGSGRALEQFF. The CDR3 DNA reads as TGTGCCAGCGGGAGCGGGAGGGCCCTTGAGCAGTTCTTC.

This chain joins TRBV6-6 and TRBJ1-4; D call uncertain. CDR1 and CDR2 (germline): MNHNY, SVGAGI (reference sequence). The CDR3 totals 13 residues. V dropped 2 bases and J dropped 8 bases, with 9 bases sitting between them. CDR3 sequence reads: CASSYGSSEKLFF. In DNA, the CDR3 is TGTGCCAGCAGTTACGGCTCTTCCGAAAAACTGTTTTTT.

Written as DNA, the CDR3 is TGTGCCAGTAGTATTAGGAGATCCCCAGGGACCGAGCAGTACTTC. Its protein is CASSIRRSPGTEQYF. The chain carries TRBV19 and TRBJ2-7; D may be TRBD1 or TRBD2 (5 bases each). Germline CDR1 is LNHDA and CDR2 is SQIVND (reference sequence). Trimming cost V 3 bases and J 6 bases, with 18 bases left between them. The CDR3 has 15 residues.

The V call is TRBV29-1, the J call TRBJ1-1, with D unclear. This CDR3 has 9 amino acids. CDR1 is SQVTM, CDR2 ANQGSEA, per germline. Trimming stripped 3 bases from V and 10 bases from J, with 6 bases between. In DNA form, the CDR3 reads TGCAGCGTTGAGGACTCAGCTTTCTTT. Its translation: CSVEDSAFF.

The chain couples TRBV6-5 to TRBJ1-2; a possible D gene is TRBD1 (6 bases). The CDR3 has 15 residues. V shed 5 bases and J shed 0 bases, with 13 bases lying between them. In germline, CDR1 is MNHEY, CDR2 SVGAGI. CDR3: CASSISGTSNYGYTF. As DNA, the CDR3 is TGTGCCAGCAGTATTTCCGGGACATCTAACTATGGCTACACCTTC.

This clone was seen a handful of times. The chain employs TRBV28 and TRBJ2-4, with 7 bases matching TRBD1. V shed 5 bases and J 6 bases; nucleotides not matched to a gene: 10. The CDR3 is 15 residues long. Germline CDR1 reads MDHEN; CDR2 reads SYDVKM. CDR3 in DNA: TGTGCCAGCAGTATCCGACAGGGATTGGGAAACATTCAGTACTTC. It codes for CASSIRQGLGNIQYF.

This clone has just a few counts. This rearrangement joins TRBV29-1 to TRBJ2-7; 15 nucleotides match TRBD2. Germline V CDR1 and CDR2: SQVTM, ANQGSEA. The CDR3 spans 14 residues. The V segment lost 6 bases and the J segment 6 bases; nucleotides outside the gene matches: 6. CDR3 coding DNA: TGCAGCGTGGCCCCGGGACTAGCGGGAGGCGAGCAGTACTTC. It encodes CSVAPGLAGGEQYF.

This clone was seen a handful of times. V gene TRBV30 combines with J gene TRBJ2-7; 7 bases map to TRBD2. The CDR3 totals 14 residues. CDR1 is GTSNPN and CDR2 is SVGIG in the germline V gene (reference sequence). The J segment lost 3 bases and the V segment lost 2 bases, leaving 7 bases of the junction unmatched. In nucleotides, the CDR3 is TGTGCCTGGAGTTCTAGCGGAAGTGGCTACGAGCAGTACTTC. Its translation is CAWSSSGSGYEQYF.

This chain uses TRBV28 with TRBJ2-7; possibly TRBD1 or TRBD2 for D (5 bases each). The CDR3 totals 14 residues. The germline CDR1 and CDR2 sequences are MDHEN and SYDVKM. Trimming stripped 6 bases from V and 3 bases from J, with 15 bases between. The CDR3 coding sequence is TGTGCCAGCAGCACCCCGGGACGGCACTACGAGCAGTACTTC. This translates into CASSTPGRHYEQYF.

The chain is built from TRBV7-8 and TRBJ2-7; TRBD2 is a possible D gene (6 bases). V lost 5 bases and J lost 6, with 8 bases in between. Germline values: CDR1 SGHVS, CDR2 FQNEAQ. This CDR3 has 11 residues. The DNA for the CDR3 is TGTGCCAGCAGCAGTAGCGGCGAGCAGTACTTC. This encodes CASSSSGEQYF.

The gene calls are TRBV10-3 and TRBJ2-7, with D tentatively TRBD1 (6 bases). CDR3 size: 14 residues. V lost 3 bases and J 2 bases, leaving 11 bases between the germline ends. The germline V gene encodes CDR1 ENHRY and CDR2 SYGVKD. DNA of the CDR3: TGTGCCATCAGTGACACCACAGGGACCTACGAGCAGTACTTC. It codes for CAISDTTGTYEQYF.

The V gene is TRBV5-6, the J gene TRBJ2-3; D ambiguous. This CDR3 comprises 12 residues. Trimming removed 1 base from V and 2 bases from J, with 2 bases in between. Per the germline V gene, CDR1 is SGHDT and CDR2 is YYEEEE. The DNA for the CDR3 is TGTGCCAGCAGCTTGATCACAGATACGCAGTATTTT. Translating gives CASSLITDTQYF.

This chain connects TRBV7-9 to TRBJ2-1, with 8 bases aligning to TRBD2. Germline lookup yields CDR1 SEHNR and CDR2 FQNEAQ (reference sequence). Trimming removed 1 base from V and 0 bases from J; junction bases left unmatched: 2. The CDR3 extends over 16 amino acids. CDR3 sequence reads: CASSLGSGGSYNEQFF. Here the CDR3 DNA reads TGTGCCAGCAGCTTAGGGAGCGGGGGCTCCTACAATGAGCAGTTCTTC.

V gene TRBV27 combines with J gene TRBJ1-2, with no clear D. The ends were cut back, 4 bases at V and 5 bases at J, with 11 bases in the middle. This CDR3 is built from 13 residues. Per the germline V gene, CDR1 is MNHEY and CDR2 is SMNVEV (reference sequence). CDR3 protein: CASSSEGRYGYTF. The DNA of the CDR3 is TGTGCCAGCAGTTCGGAGGGTCGGTATGGCTACACCTTC.

V gene TRBV25-1 combines with J gene TRBJ2-6; no reliable D call. Trimming shortened V by 2 bases and J by 0 bases, and 8 bases separated the two germline ends. CDR3 length: 16 residues. Germline-derived CDR1 and CDR2 are MGHDK and SYGVNS. As DNA, the CDR3 is TGTGCCAGCAGTGAAAGCCACCACTCTGGGGCCAACGTCCTGACTTTC. Amino acids: CASSESHHSGANVLTF.

This clone was observed a few times. The V gene is TRBV2, the J gene TRBJ1-2; D not certain. Trimming cost V 1 base and J 8 bases, with 8 bases left between them. The CDR3 is 12 amino acids. Germline assignment: CDR1 SNHLY and CDR2 FYNNEI. CDR3: CASSEGPGGYTF. CDR3 sequence (DNA): TGTGCCAGCAGTGAAGGCCCTGGCGGCTACACCTTC.

V gene TRBV30 combines with J gene TRBJ2-2, with D perhaps TRBD2 (5 bases). V gave up 8 bases and J gave up 5 bases, with 21 bases separating them. The germline V gene has CDR1 GTSNPN and CDR2 SVGIG (reference sequence). The CDR3 sequence is 15 residues long. CDR3 protein: CARRGLGRVTGELFF. CDR3 sequence (DNA): TGTGCCAGAAGAGGTCTTGGGCGGGTTACCGGGGAGCTGTTTTTT.

This clone was seen a single time. The CDR3 region is CAWSVPPEETQYF. CDR3 DNA: TGTGCCTGGAGTGTACCCCCGGAAGAGACCCAGTACTTC. V usage is TRBV30 and J usage is TRBJ2-5, with D uncertain. The CDR3 runs to 13 residues. With 0 bases removed from V and 3 bases from J, the gap between germline ends came to 8 bases. Germline CDR1 GTSNPN, CDR2 SVGIG (reference sequence).

This clone was seen more than once but under ten times. V and J are TRBV29-1 and TRBJ2-7; 7 bases fit TRBD1. The CDR3 sequence is 13 residues long. CDR1 is SQVTM and CDR2 is ANQGSEA in the germline V gene. The V gene end was trimmed by 7 bases and the J gene end by 6 bases; junction bases not matched to a gene: 12. The chain's CDR3 is CSARTSPGGEQYF. DNA for the CDR3: TGCAGCGCGAGGACGTCCCCAGGGGGCGAGCAGTACTTC.